A selection of T cell receptor beta chains follows, all from one sample in a study of blood T cell repertoires in COVID-19. Sequencing used immunoSEQ multiplex PCR; TCRdb keeps in-frame clones, though not all of them. Of 50,000 to 75,000 clones in the sample, more than 60% are singletons; the top ten hold about 17%. Sequenced sample: peripheral blood. The source of these receptors is a woman in her fifties or sixties with active or convalescent COVID-19. CDR3s include the opening cysteine and the closing phenylalanine or tryptophan. Fields, in order: CDR3 DNA, CDR3 protein, V gene, D gene, clone size, J gene. D genes are given only for firm matches. Expanded clones get a size class; other rows say once, few or many, or leave the size out.

CDR3nt: TGCGCCAGCAGATTGCAAGGGACGGGCGGGAACGAGCAGTACTTC; CDR3aa: CASRLQGTGGNEQYF; v_gene: TRBV5-1; d_gene: .; abundance: .; j_gene: TRBJ2-7
CDR3nt: TGTGCCAGCAGCTTATTCCCGGGACTAGCGGGAGGGAGCTCCTACGAGCAGTACTTC; CDR3aa: CASSLFPGLAGGSSYEQYF; v_gene: TRBV13; d_gene: TRBD2; abundance: once; j_gene: TRBJ2-7
CDR3nt: TGCGCCAGCAGCAGACTAGCGGACCCGGAGCAGACCCAGTACTTC; CDR3aa: CASSRLADPEQTQYF; v_gene: TRBV5-1; d_gene: TRBD2; abundance: .; j_gene: TRBJ2-5
CDR3nt: TGTGCCTGGAGTGTATGGGCAGCGGCCTCCAAGCAGTTCTTC; CDR3aa: CAWSVWAAASKQFF; v_gene: TRBV30; d_gene: .; abundance: .; j_gene: TRBJ2-1
CDR3nt: TGCGCCAGCAGCTTTAATCACAGGGTTTCCTGGCCTTACGAGCAGTACTTC; CDR3aa: CASSFNHRVSWPYEQYF; v_gene: TRBV5-1; d_gene: .; abundance: many; j_gene: TRBJ2-7
CDR3nt: TGTGCCAGCAGCCTGTCATCATCCTACGAGCAGTACTTC; CDR3aa: CASSLSSSYEQYF; v_gene: TRBV4-2; d_gene: .; abundance: .; j_gene: TRBJ2-7
CDR3nt: TGTGCCAGCAGCCATAGCGGGAACACCGGGGAGCTGTTTTTT; CDR3aa: CASSHSGNTGELFF; v_gene: TRBV3-1/TRBV3-2; d_gene: .; abundance: .; j_gene: TRBJ2-2
CDR3nt: TGTGCCAGCAGCCCCCAGGTAGCGGGAGTGGAGACCCAGTACTTC; CDR3aa: CASSPQVAGVETQYF; v_gene: TRBV7-9; d_gene: TRBD2; abundance: .; j_gene: TRBJ2-5
CDR3nt: TGTGCCTGGAATCTAGCTGATAGGTACAATGAGCAGTTCTTC; CDR3aa: CAWNLADRYNEQFF; v_gene: TRBV30; d_gene: .; abundance: .; j_gene: TRBJ2-1
CDR3nt: TGTGCCAGCTGCTCCTTGGGGGGCTACGAGCAGTACTTC; CDR3aa: CASCSLGGYEQYF; v_gene: TRBV28; d_gene: .; abundance: .; j_gene: TRBJ2-7
CDR3nt: TGTGCCAGCAGCGGATTCGCGGGGGCGGTTCGAAACACCATATATTTT; CDR3aa: CASSGFAGAVRNTIYF; v_gene: TRBV9; d_gene: .; abundance: .; j_gene: TRBJ1-3
CDR3nt: TGTGCCAGCACCCAATCTAGAGCTGAAGCTTTCTTT; CDR3aa: CASTQSRAEAFF; v_gene: TRBV6-6; d_gene: .; abundance: .; j_gene: TRBJ1-1
CDR3nt: TGCGCCAGCAGCTTTACCGGGACAGCCTACAATGAGCAGTTCTTC; CDR3aa: CASSFTGTAYNEQFF; v_gene: TRBV5-1; d_gene: TRBD1; abundance: .; j_gene: TRBJ2-1
CDR3nt: TGTGCCAGCAACAGACAGCCCACTGAAGCTTTCTTT; CDR3aa: CASNRQPTEAFF; v_gene: TRBV2; d_gene: .; abundance: .; j_gene: TRBJ1-1
CDR3nt: TGTGCCAGCAGCTTAGATCTGGCAGGCAATTCACCCCTCCACTTT; CDR3aa: CASSLDLAGNSPLHF; v_gene: TRBV7-8; d_gene: .; abundance: few; j_gene: TRBJ1-6
CDR3nt: TGCGCCAGCAGCCGTCGGGACAGGGGAGATACGCAGTATTTT; CDR3aa: CASSRRDRGDTQYF; v_gene: TRBV4-1; d_gene: TRBD1; abundance: .; j_gene: TRBJ2-3
CDR3nt: TGCGCCAGCAGCTTTCAGGACGACAGGGGGTCTTCACCCCTCCACTTT; CDR3aa: CASSFQDDRGSSPLHF; v_gene: TRBV5-1; d_gene: TRBD1; abundance: .; j_gene: TRBJ1-6
CDR3nt: TGTGCCAGTACCGTCGAGAGGCTAGCGGGACAAGAGACCCAGTACTTC; CDR3aa: CASTVERLAGQETQYF; v_gene: TRBV19; d_gene: TRBD2; abundance: .; j_gene: TRBJ2-5
CDR3nt: TGCGCCAGCAGCCCAGAGGGGAGCGCCGAGCAGTACTTC; CDR3aa: CASSPEGSAEQYF; v_gene: TRBV4-1; d_gene: .; abundance: few; j_gene: TRBJ2-7
CDR3nt: TGTGCCAGCAGTTTAGGCGGGAGGGGTGAAGAGACCCAGTACTTC; CDR3aa: CASSLGGRGEETQYF; v_gene: TRBV11-2; d_gene: TRBD2; abundance: .; j_gene: TRBJ2-5
CDR3nt: TGTGCCAGCAGCGGGGGACTAGCGGGACCCCAAGAGACCCAGTACTTC; CDR3aa: CASSGGLAGPQETQYF; v_gene: TRBV9; d_gene: TRBD2; abundance: once; j_gene: TRBJ2-5
CDR3nt: TGTGCCAGCAGGGGGGGACAGGGGATCTATGGCTACACCTTC; CDR3aa: CASRGGQGIYGYTF; v_gene: TRBV5-6; d_gene: TRBD1; abundance: few; j_gene: TRBJ1-2
CDR3nt: TGCGCCAGCAGCTCGACAGGGGATGAAAATCAGCCCCAGCATTTT; CDR3aa: CASSSTGDENQPQHF; v_gene: TRBV5-1; d_gene: TRBD1; abundance: .; j_gene: TRBJ1-5
CDR3nt: TGTGCCAGCTTGCCAGGGGGTTCCACTAACTATGGCTACACCTTC; CDR3aa: CASLPGGSTNYGYTF; v_gene: TRBV5-4; d_gene: TRBD1; abundance: .; j_gene: TRBJ1-2
CDR3nt: TGTGCCTGGGGGGAGCCCCCGTATGGCTACACCTTC; CDR3aa: CAWGEPPYGYTF; v_gene: TRBV30; d_gene: .; abundance: .; j_gene: TRBJ1-2
CDR3nt: TGTGCCAGCAGTGAGGACAGGGGCTACGAGCAGTACTTC; CDR3aa: CASSEDRGYEQYF; v_gene: TRBV25-1; d_gene: TRBD1; abundance: .; j_gene: TRBJ2-7
CDR3nt: TGTGCCAGCAGCGTGGGGACTAGCGGGAGTCAAGAGACCCAGTACTTC; CDR3aa: CASSVGTSGSQETQYF; v_gene: TRBV9; d_gene: TRBD2; abundance: .; j_gene: TRBJ2-5
CDR3nt: TGCGCCAGCAGCTTGAGGCCGGCGAGGTCTAATGAAAAACTGTTTTTT; CDR3aa: CASSLRPARSNEKLFF; v_gene: TRBV5-1; d_gene: .; abundance: .; j_gene: TRBJ1-4
CDR3nt: TGTGCCAGCAGCTTAAATGCGGGAACTTCTCATGAGCAGTTCTTC; CDR3aa: CASSLNAGTSHEQFF; v_gene: TRBV5-8; d_gene: .; abundance: .; j_gene: TRBJ2-1
CDR3nt: TGCGCCAGCAGCTGGACAACCTACAATGAGCAGTTCTTC; CDR3aa: CASSWTTYNEQFF; v_gene: TRBV5-1; d_gene: .; abundance: .; j_gene: TRBJ2-1